This entry concerns a single TCR beta chain. This specimen comes from a study of T-cell reconstitution after alpha-beta-depleted transplantation in children. V shed 0 bases and J shed 5 bases, with 11 bases lying between them. The CDR3 totals 14 residues. Germline V gene sequence: CDR1 SGHTA, CDR2 FQGNSA. A library of TCRbeta sequences, prepared with unique molecular identifiers, was generated. TCRdb independently ran MiXCR on the PCR reads; one entry per CDR3 protein. The sample lists around 400,000 distinct CDR3 sequences, about 20% occurring once. The receptor's source is a human donor who donated a stem cell graft to a child with acute myeloid leukemia. The sample was PBMCs from the stem cell graft donor, taken from the stem cell graft. This sequence joins TRBV7-2 and TRBJ2-7, with D maybe TRBD1 (6 bases). The CDR3, as DNA: TGTGCCAGCAGCTTAGCTTCGACAGGCCACGAGCAGTACTTC. Its protein product is CASSLASTGHEQYF.